The present T cell receptor beta chain was sequenced within a study of blood T cells in healthy people across ages. This clonotype was counted between two and nine times. The antigen is not known. The length of the CDR3 is 15 residues. Germline V gene data show CDR1 as MNHEY and CDR2 as SMNVEV (reference sequence). Trimming took off 8 bases at V and 6 bases at J, with 21 bases between the two ends. Primers used in a second PCR of roughly 7 to 12 cycles were a sample-barcoded 5' primer and a J-beta primer mix. A single record per CDR3 protein comes from TCRdb applying MiXCR to the 5' RACE reads. The sample has some 1.4 million distinct CDR3 sequences, roughly 40% seen once. Whole-study results and caveats: Both higher diversity and more naive CD4+ cells marked long-lived donors when set against aged donors.

The chain joins TRBV27 to TRBJ2-3, with D perhaps assigned TRBD1 or TRBD2 (5 bases each). Input material: blood. The sequence was obtained from a woman younger than 35 in good health. This CDR3 reads CASSLRGLEVDTQYF. The CDR3 DNA reads TGTGCCAGCTCCCTTCGGGGCCTGGAGGTGGATACGCAGTATTTT.